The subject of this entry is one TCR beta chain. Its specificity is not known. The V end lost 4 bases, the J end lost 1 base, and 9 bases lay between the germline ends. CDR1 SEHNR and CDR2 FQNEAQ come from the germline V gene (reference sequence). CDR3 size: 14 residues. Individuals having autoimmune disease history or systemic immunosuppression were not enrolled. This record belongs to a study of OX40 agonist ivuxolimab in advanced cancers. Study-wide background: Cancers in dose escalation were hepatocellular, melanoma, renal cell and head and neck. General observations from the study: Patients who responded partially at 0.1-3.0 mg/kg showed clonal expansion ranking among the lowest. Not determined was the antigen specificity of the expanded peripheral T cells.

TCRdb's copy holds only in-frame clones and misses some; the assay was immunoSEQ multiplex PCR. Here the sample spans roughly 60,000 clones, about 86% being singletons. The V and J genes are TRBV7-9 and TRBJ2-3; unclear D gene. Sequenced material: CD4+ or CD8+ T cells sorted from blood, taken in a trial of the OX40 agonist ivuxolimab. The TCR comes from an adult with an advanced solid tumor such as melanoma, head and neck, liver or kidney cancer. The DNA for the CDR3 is TGTGCCAGCAGCTCATGGCTGGGCACAGATACGCAGTATTTT. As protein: CASSSWLGTDTQYF.